The 15 T cell receptor beta chains below come from one sample, sequenced in a study of OX40 agonist ivuxolimab in advanced cancers. Only in-frame clones appear in the TCRdb table, and some are missing; sequencing was by immunoSEQ multiplex PCR. The data contain approximately 68,000 clones, approximately 89% of them singletons. Sequences were derived from CD4+ or CD8+ T cells sorted from blood, sampled in a trial of the OX40 agonist ivuxolimab. All receptors derive from an adult with an advanced solid tumor such as melanoma, head and neck, liver or kidney cancer.

The chain couples TRBV6-1 to TRBJ2-7; D not resolved. The CDR3 loop spans 12 amino acids. V lost 7 bases, J lost 10 bases, and 17 bases lay in between. The germline V gene encodes CDR1 MNHNS and CDR2 SASEGT. The CDR3 loop is CASTLVAPIQYF. CDR3 DNA sequence: TGTGCCAGCACTTTAGTCGCCCCGATACAGTACTTC.

This clone was seen a handful of times. In DNA, the CDR3 is TGTGCCAGCAGCGTAGTGGGGGAGGAAAAACTGTTTTTT. This encodes CASSVVGEEKLFF. V and J are TRBV9 and TRBJ1-4; D may be TRBD1 (5 bases). Trimming removed 0 bases at V and 8 bases at J, with 8 bases between. CDR1 and CDR2 (germline): SGDLS, YYNGEE. CDR3 length: 13 residues.

This chain links TRBV18 with TRBJ2-3; D is ambiguous. Trimming left V 2 bases short and J 5 bases short, with 11 bases between. Germline V gene sequence: CDR1 KGHSH, CDR2 LQKENI. The CDR3 loop spans 14 amino acids. The CDR3 sequence: CASSPIAAVDTQYF. DNA for the CDR3: TGTGCCAGCTCACCAATCGCGGCGGTAGATACGCAGTATTTT.

The gene calls are TRBV5-6 and TRBJ1-2, with D possibly being TRBD1 (5 bases). There are 13 residues in the CDR3. V lost 0 bases and J 7 bases, leaving 10 bases between the germline ends. Germline-derived CDR1 and CDR2 are SGHDT and YYEEEE. CDR3 DNA: TGTGCCAGCAGCTTGGGGTCAGGGCCTGGCTACACCTTC. This sequence encodes CASSLGSGPGYTF.

The J gene is TRBJ2-1, the V gene TRBV30; TRBD1 matches 10 bases. Germline CDR1 and CDR2: GTSNPN and SVGIG (reference sequence). V lost 7 bases to trimming and J lost 8 bases; unmatched junction nucleotides: 8. There are 13 residues in the CDR3. The CDR3 protein is CALNRDRGHEQFF. The CDR3 DNA sequence: TGTGCCTTAAACCGGGACAGGGGCCATGAGCAGTTCTTC.

This clone has only a few counts. The chain links TRBV30 to TRBJ1-1, with TRBD1 as a possible D gene (5 bases). The CDR3 loop spans 13 amino acids. The V gene's germline CDR1 is GTSNPN and CDR2 SVGIG (reference sequence). V shed 3 bases and J shed 1 base, with 9 bases lying between them. The CDR3 DNA is TGTGCCTGGAGCCTACAGGCGAACACTGAAGCTTTCTTT. This codes for CAWSLQANTEAFF. The variable domain in full, with the rest retrieved from reference TRBV30 and TRBJ1-1, is SQTIHQWPATLVQPVGSPLSLECTVEGTSNPNLYWYRQAAGRGLQLLFYSVGIGQISSEVPQNLSASRPQDRQFILSSKKLLLSDSGFYLCAWSLQANTEAFFGQGTRLTVV.

V gene TRBV5-1 combines with J gene TRBJ2-5; weak D call: TRBD1 (6 bases). Trimming removed 3 bases at V and 3 bases at J, with 15 bases between. The CDR3 loop spans 15 amino acids. Germline V gene data show CDR1 as SGHRS and CDR2 as YFSETQ. The CDR3 DNA follows: TGCGCCAGCAGCTACCACGGACAGCATAAAGAGACCCAGTACTTC. This sequence encodes CASSYHGQHKETQYF.

The genes are TRBV19 and TRBJ2-7, with 7 bases aligning to TRBD1. This CDR3 has 13 residues. V lost 6 bases to trimming and J lost 3 bases; unmatched junction nucleotides: 5. The germline CDR1 and CDR2 sequences are LNHDA and SQIVND (reference sequence). As DNA, the CDR3 is TGTGCCAGTAGCCCGACAGGGATCTACGAGCAGTACTTC. Its protein product is CASSPTGIYEQYF.

This chain connects TRBV4-1 to TRBJ1-3; TRBD1 matches at 9 bases. The CDR3 runs 15 residues. The ends lost 3 bases at V and 0 bases at J; junction bases unmatched: 0. Germline-derived CDR1 and CDR2 are MGHRA and YSYEKL. The chain's CDR3 is CASSQGQGSGNTIYF. For the CDR3, the DNA is TGCGCCAGCAGCCAGGGACAGGGCTCTGGAAACACCATATATTTT.

The chain is built from TRBV7-9 and TRBJ2-5, with 12 bases lining up with TRBD2. The CDR3 totals 15 residues. V trimming: 4 bases; J trimming: 5 bases; junction bases outside the gene matches: 5. CDR1 and CDR2 from the germline V gene are SEHNR and FQNEAQ (reference sequence). The CDR3 DNA follows: TGTGCCAGCAGCTCGCTAGCGGGAGGGGGTGAGACCCAGTACTTC. This encodes CASSSLAGGGETQYF. Full variable domain (remainder filled in from reference TRBV7-9 and TRBJ2-5): DTGVSQNPRHKITKRGQNVTFRCDPISEHNRLYWYRQTLGQGPEFLTYFQNEAQLEKSRLLSDRFSAERPKGSFSTLEIQRTEQGDSAMYLCASSSLAGGGETQYFGPGTRLLVL.

The chain recombines TRBV7-9 with TRBJ1-4; TRBD1 matches at 9 bases. With V trimmed by 5 bases and J by 4 bases, 2 bases remained unmatched. This CDR3 is built from 14 residues. Germline V gene data show CDR1 as SEHNR and CDR2 as FQNEAQ (reference sequence). CDR3 DNA: TGTGCCAGCAGCAAGGGACAGGGTAATGAAAAACTGTTTTTT. It is translated as CASSKGQGNEKLFF.

V and J are TRBV7-8 and TRBJ2-3; a possible D gene is TRBD2 (6 bases). Trimming pared 7 bases from V and 6 bases from J, leaving 17 bases between. Per the germline V gene, CDR1 is SGHVS and CDR2 is FQNEAQ. The CDR3 length is 14 residues. The CDR3 DNA reads as TGTGCCAGCACGGGGGTGGGGCCTAGGGATACGCAGTATTTT. It yields the protein CASTGVGPRDTQYF.

The genes are TRBV5-1 and TRBJ2-7; D not resolved. The germline V gene encodes CDR1 SGHRS and CDR2 YFSETQ. There are 11 residues in the CDR3. The V and J ends lost 1 base and 3 bases respectively, with 2 bases between them. CDR3 sequence reads: CASSLNYEQYF. The CDR3 DNA is TGCGCCAGCAGCTTGAACTACGAGCAGTACTTC.

J is TRBJ2-5 and V is TRBV7-6, with 8 bases lining up with TRBD2. V lost 3 bases to trimming and J lost 11 bases; unmatched junction nucleotides: 11. Germline CDR1 is SGHVS and CDR2 is FNYEAQ. The CDR3 is 14 amino acids. CDR3 sequence: CASSFTSGRGEQYF. CDR3 DNA sequence: TGTGCCAGCAGCTTTACTAGCGGAAGGGGAGAGCAGTACTTC.

The chain recombines TRBV30 with TRBJ2-5; 7 nucleotides line up with TRBD2. This CDR3 spans 15 amino acids. V dropped 2 bases and J dropped 3; count of bases not matched to a gene: 9. The germline gives CDR1 GTSNPN, CDR2 SVGIG (reference sequence). The CDR3 DNA is TGTGCCTGGAGTTCACTAGCGCCAGTGGAAGAGACCCAGTACTTC. This translates into CAWSSLAPVEETQYF.